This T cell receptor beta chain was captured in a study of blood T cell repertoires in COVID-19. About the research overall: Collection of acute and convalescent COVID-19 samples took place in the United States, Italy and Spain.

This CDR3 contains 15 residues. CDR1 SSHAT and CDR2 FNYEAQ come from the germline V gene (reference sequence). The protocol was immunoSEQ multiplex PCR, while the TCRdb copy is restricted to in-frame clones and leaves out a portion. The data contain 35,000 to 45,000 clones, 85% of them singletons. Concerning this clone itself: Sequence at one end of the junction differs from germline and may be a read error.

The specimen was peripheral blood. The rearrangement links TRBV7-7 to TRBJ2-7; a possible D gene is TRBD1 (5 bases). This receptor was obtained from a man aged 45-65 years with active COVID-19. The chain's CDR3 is CASSLYPGMGYEQYF. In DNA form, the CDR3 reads TGTGCTAGCAGCTTATACCCAGGGATGGGTTACGAGCAGTACTTC.